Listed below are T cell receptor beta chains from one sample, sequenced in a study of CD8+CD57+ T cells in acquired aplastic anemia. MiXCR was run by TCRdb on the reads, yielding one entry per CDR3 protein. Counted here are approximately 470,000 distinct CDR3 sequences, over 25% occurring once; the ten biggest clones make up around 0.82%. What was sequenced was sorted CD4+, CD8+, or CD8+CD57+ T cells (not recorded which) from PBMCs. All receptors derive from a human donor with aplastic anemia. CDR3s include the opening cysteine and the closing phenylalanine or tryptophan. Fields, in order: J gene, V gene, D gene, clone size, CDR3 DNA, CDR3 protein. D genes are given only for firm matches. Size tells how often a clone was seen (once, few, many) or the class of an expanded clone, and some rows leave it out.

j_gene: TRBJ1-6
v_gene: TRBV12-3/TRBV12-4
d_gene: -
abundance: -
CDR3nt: TGTGCCAGCAGTTCCCGTACGACAGCATATAATTCACCCCTCCACTTT
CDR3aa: CASSSRTTAYNSPLHF

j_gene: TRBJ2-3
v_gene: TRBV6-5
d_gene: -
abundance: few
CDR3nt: TGTGCCAGCAGTTACTCGCCAGTCGACAGGTCTCGCCTTTTT
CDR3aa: CASSYSPVDRSRLF

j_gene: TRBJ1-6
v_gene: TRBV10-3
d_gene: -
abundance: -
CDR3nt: TGTGCCATCAGTAAACGACAAGGGGCAGATAATTCACCCCTCCACTTT
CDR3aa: CAISKRQGADNSPLHF

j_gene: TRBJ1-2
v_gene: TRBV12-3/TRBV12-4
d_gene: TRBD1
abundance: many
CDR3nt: TGTGCCAGCAGTATGGGACAGGCCTACTATGGCTACACCTTC
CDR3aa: CASSMGQAYYGYTF

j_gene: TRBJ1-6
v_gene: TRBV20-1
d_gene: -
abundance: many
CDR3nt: TGCAGTGCTAGAGGGGGGCGCGCGGTTCTTAATAATTCACCCCTCCACTTT
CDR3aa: CSARGGRAVLNNSPLHF

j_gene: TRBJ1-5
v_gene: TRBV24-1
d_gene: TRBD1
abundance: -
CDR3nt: TGTGCCACCAGTACCAGGACAGGCTTT
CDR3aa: CATSTRTGF

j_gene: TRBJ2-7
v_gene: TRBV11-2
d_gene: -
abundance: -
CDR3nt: TGTGCCAGCAGCTTTCCCTTCGCAGGGGCCCCTCTCTACGAGCAGTACTTC
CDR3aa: CASSFPFAGAPLYEQYF

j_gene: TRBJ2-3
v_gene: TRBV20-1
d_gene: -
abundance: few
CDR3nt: TGCAGTGCTAGAAGTGCGGGGAGTCCAGATACGCAGTATTTT
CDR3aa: CSARSAGSPDTQYF

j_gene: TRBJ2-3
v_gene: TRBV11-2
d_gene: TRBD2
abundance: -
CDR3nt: TGTGCCAGCAGCGAGGGAAGACTAGCGGCAAACACAGATACGCAGTATTTT
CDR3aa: CASSEGRLAANTDTQYF

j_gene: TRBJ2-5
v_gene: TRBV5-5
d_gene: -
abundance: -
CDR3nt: TGTGCCAGCAGCTTGGCCCCACGGAGAGAGACCCAGTACTTC
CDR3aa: CASSLAPRRETQYF

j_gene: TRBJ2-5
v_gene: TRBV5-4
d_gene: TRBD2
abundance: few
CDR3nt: TGTGCCAGCAGCTTGTCTGGCGGGGGGGTAGAGACCCAGTACTTC
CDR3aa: CASSLSGGGVETQYF

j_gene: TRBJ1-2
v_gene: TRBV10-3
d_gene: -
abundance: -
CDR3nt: TGTGCCATCAGTTGGACAACTAACTATGGCTACACCTTC
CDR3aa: CAISWTTNYGYTF

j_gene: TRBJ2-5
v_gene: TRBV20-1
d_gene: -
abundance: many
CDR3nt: TGCAGTGCTAGAGATCGGGAGACCCAGTACTTC
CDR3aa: CSARDRETQYF

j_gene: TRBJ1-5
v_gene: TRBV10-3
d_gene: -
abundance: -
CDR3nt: TGTGCCAGCGGTTTGGCGGGTATTCAGCCCCAGCATTTT
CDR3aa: CASGLAGIQPQHF

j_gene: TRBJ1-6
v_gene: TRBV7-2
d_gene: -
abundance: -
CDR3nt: TGTGCCAGCAGCTTAAACTTGCCCCTCCACTTT
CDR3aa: CASSLNLPLHF

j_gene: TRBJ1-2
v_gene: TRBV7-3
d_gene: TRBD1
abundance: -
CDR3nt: TGTGCCAGCAACCGAGAAAGACAGGGGAGCGCTGGCTACACCTTC
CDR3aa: CASNRERQGSAGYTF

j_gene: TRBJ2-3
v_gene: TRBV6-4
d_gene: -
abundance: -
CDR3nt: TGTGCCAGCAGTGACGAGGAAGATACGCAGTATTTT
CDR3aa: CASSDEEDTQYF

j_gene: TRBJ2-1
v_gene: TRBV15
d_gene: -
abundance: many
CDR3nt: TGTGCCACCAGCAGAGGTTTAGGGTGGGATGAGCAGTTCTTC
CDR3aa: CATSRGLGWDEQFF

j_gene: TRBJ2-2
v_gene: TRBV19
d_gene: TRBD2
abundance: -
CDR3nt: TGTGCCAGTAGTATATGGTGGGGACTAGCGGGAGATAGGTACACCGGGGAGCTGTTTTTT
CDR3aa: CASSIWWGLAGDRYTGELFF

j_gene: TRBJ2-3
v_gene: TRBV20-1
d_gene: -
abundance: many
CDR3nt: TGCAGTGCTAGCGGGAATAGCGGTCCTTTAGATACGCAGTATTTT
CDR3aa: CSASGNSGPLDTQYF

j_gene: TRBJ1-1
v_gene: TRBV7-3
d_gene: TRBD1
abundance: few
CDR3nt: TGTGCCAGCAGCCAAGGGCCGGACAGGGCCACTGAAGCTTTCTTT
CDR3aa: CASSQGPDRATEAFF

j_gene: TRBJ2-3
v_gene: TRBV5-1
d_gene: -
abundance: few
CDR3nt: TGCGCCAGCGGTCTTGGTTGGTCTTTCTCTAGCACAGATACGCAGTATTTT
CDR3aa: CASGLGWSFSSTDTQYF

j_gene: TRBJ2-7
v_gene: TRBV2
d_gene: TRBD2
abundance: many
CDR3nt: TGTGCCAGCTTGGCTAGCGGGAGCTACGAGCAGTACTTC
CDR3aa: CASLASGSYEQYF

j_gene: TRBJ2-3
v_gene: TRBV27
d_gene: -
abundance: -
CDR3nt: TGTGCCAGCAGTGTCCAGGGTTTGGGCACAGATACGCAGTATTTT
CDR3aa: CASSVQGLGTDTQYF

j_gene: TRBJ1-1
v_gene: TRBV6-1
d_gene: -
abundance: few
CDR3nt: TGTGCCAGCAGCCTCGACAGATCCACTGAAGCTTTCTTT
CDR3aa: CASSLDRSTEAFF

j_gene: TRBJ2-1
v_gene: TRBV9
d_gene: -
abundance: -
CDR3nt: TGTGCCAGCAACTTTGGTATCGCCCTAGACTTCGATGAGCAGTTCTTC
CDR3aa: CASNFGIALDFDEQFF

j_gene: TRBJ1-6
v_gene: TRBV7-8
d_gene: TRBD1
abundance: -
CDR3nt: TGTGCCAGCAGCTTGGGGACAGGGGAGAATTCACCCCTCCACTTT
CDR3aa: CASSLGTGENSPLHF

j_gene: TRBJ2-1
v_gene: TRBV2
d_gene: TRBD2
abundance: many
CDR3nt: TGTGCCAGCAGTTATAGCGGGATATCCTACAATGAGCAGTTCTTC
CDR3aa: CASSYSGISYNEQFF

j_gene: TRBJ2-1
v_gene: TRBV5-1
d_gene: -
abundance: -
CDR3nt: TGCGCCAGCAGCTTGGCGGAGGGAGCCTACAATGAGCAGTTCTTC
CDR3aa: CASSLAEGAYNEQFF

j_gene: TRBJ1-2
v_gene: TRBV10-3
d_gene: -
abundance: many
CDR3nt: TGTGCCATCAGTGATAATCGGGACTATGGCTACACCTTC
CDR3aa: CAISDNRDYGYTF

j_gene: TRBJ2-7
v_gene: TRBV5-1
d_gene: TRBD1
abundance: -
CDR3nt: TGCGCCAGCACCCCCCGGACAGGGGATCACGAGCAGTACTTC
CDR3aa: CASTPRTGDHEQYF

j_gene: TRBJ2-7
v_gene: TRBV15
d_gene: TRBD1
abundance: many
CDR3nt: TGTGCCACCAGCAGGGACAGGGCAATGGACGAGCAGTACTTC
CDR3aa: CATSRDRAMDEQYF

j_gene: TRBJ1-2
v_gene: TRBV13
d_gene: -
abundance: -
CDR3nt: TGTGCCAGCAGCTTACCCCCCGAACAGGATGGGGGCTACACCTTC
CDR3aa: CASSLPPEQDGGYTF

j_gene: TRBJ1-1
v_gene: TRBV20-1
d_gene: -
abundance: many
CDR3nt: TGCAGTGCTAGAGATGAGGGCAGGCGGGCTTTCTTT
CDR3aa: CSARDEGRRAFF

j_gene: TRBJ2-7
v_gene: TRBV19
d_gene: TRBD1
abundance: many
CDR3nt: TGTGCCAGTTCCGGGGCGGGACAGGGACCCTACGAGCAGTACTTC
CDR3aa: CASSGAGQGPYEQYF

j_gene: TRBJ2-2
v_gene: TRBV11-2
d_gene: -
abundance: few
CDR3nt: TGTGCCAGCAGCTTAGGAGGTATTGGATCCAAAGATACCGGGGAGCTGTTTTTT
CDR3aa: CASSLGGIGSKDTGELFF

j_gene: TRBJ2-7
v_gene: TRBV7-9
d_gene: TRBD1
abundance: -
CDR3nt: TGTGCCAGCAGCACAGGGGGCTCCTACGAGCAGTACTTC
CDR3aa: CASSTGGSYEQYF

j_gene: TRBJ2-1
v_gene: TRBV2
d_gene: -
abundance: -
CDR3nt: TGTGCCAGCAGAGACGCGAGCTCCTACAATGAGCAGTTCTTC
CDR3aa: CASRDASSYNEQFF

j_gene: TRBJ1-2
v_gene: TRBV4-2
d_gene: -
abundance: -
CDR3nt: TGTGCCAGCAGCCGAGTCCTTGGTATTTCCGCCTATGGCTACACCTTC
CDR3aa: CASSRVLGISAYGYTF

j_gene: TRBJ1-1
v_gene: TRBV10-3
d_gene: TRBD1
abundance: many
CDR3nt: TGTGCCATCAGTCGGCGGGACAGGGGCTCGATGAACACTGAAGCTTTCTTT
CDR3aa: CAISRRDRGSMNTEAFF

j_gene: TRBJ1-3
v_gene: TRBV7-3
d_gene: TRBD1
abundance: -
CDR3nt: TGTGCCAGCATCCTCATACAGGGGGCGCGAGTCTCTGGAAACACCATATATTTT
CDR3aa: CASILIQGARVSGNTIYF

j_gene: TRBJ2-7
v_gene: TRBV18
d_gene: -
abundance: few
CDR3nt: TGTGCCAGCTCAGGCAGCTTGACCTACGAGCAGTACTTC
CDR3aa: CASSGSLTYEQYF

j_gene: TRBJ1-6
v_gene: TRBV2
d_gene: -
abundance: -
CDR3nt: TGTGCCAGCAGATCCATCACGAGGACTTCACCCCTCCACTTT
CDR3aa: CASRSITRTSPLHF

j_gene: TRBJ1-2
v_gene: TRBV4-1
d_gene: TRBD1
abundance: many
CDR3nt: TGCGCCAGCAGCACACAGGGGGCCTATGGCTACACCTTC
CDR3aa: CASSTQGAYGYTF

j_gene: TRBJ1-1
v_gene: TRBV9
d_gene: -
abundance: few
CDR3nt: TGTGCCAGCAGCGTAATAACGTCGTTGAACACTGAAGCTTTCTTT
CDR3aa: CASSVITSLNTEAFF

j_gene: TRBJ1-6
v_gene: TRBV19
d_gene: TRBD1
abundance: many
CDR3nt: TGTGCCAGTAGGGAACGACAGGGGGATAATTCACCCCTCCACTTT
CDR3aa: CASRERQGDNSPLHF

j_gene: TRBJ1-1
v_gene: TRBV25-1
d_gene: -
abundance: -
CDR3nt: TGTGCCAGCAGTGAATCATGGGGGAGCACTGAAGCTTTCTTT
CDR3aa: CASSESWGSTEAFF

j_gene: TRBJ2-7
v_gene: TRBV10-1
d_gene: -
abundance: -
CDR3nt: TGCGCCAGCAGTAGGGGGGACGGCTACGAGCAGTACTTC
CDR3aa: CASSRGDGYEQYF

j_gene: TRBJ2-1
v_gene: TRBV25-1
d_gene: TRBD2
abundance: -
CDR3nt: TGTGCCAGCAGCCAAACTAGCGGGAGGGCAGATGAGCAGTTCTTC
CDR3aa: CASSQTSGRADEQFF

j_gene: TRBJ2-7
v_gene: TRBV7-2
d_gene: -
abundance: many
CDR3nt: TGTGCCAGCAGCTTAGGCCAGGGCAACTACGAGCAGTACTTC
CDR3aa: CASSLGQGNYEQYF

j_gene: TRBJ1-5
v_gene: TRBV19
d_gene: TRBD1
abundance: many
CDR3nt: TGTGCCAGTAGTACAGGACAGGGGCGACAGCCCCAGCATTTT
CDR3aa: CASSTGQGRQPQHF

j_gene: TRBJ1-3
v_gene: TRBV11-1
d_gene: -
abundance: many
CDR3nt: TGTGCCAGCGGGAGGACTGGAAACACCATATATTTT
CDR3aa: CASGRTGNTIYF

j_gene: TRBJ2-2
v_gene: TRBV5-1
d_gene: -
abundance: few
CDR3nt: TGCGCCAGCAGCGTCGGGTACGGGGAGCTGTTTTTT
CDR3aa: CASSVGYGELFF